This entry lists 18 T cell receptor beta chains sequenced from one sample in a study of T cell repertoires in breast cancer. The expanded emulsion RT-PCR method captured paired alpha and beta chains from CD8+ T cells. Unpaired genes were suppressed by blocking oligonucleotides during a second nested PCR. TCRdb reanalysed the emulsion pairing reads using MiXCR and keeps one entry per CDR3 protein. In the table there are roughly 38,000 distinct CDR3 sequences, under 60% of which are singletons. The source material was CD8+ T cells. These receptors were obtained from a pool of human donors with breast cancer or a healthy control (not recorded which).

This clonotype appeared a single time. For the CDR3, the DNA is TGTGCCAGCAGCCAAGAGCGGGCTCTGGCGCAGTATTTT. This codes for CASSQERALAQYF. The chain is built from TRBV3-1 and TRBJ2-3; perhaps TRBD2 as D (5 bases). Between the trimmed V and J ends, which lost 0 bases and 10 bases, there was a span of 11 bases. The CDR3 is made up of 13 amino acids. From germline, CDR1 is LGHDT and CDR2 YNNKEL (reference sequence).

This clonotype has a count of ten or more. This chain links TRBV14 with TRBJ2-7; D is uncertain. This CDR3 spans 13 amino acids. Germline CDR1 reads SGHDN; CDR2 reads FVKESK. Deletions cut 1 base from V and 3 bases from J, with 7 bases between. In DNA, the CDR3 is TGTGCCAGCAGCCAAGTCGGCCTCTACGAGCAGTACTTC. It specifies CASSQVGLYEQYF. Full variable domain (rest looked up from reference TRBV14 and TRBJ2-7): EAGVTQFPSHSVIEKGQTVTLRCDPISGHDNLYWYRRVMGKEIKFLLHFVKESKQDESGMPNNRFLAERTGGTYSTLKVQPAELEDSGVYFCASSQVGLYEQYFGPGTRLTVT.

The chain combines TRBV6-1 with TRBJ1-1; D possibly corresponds to TRBD1 (5 bases). V lost 6 bases to trimming and J lost 4 bases, with 15 bases between them. The CDR3 loop spans 14 amino acids. The germline gives CDR1 MNHNS, CDR2 SASEGT. CDR3 nucleotides: TGTGCCAGCAGGAACCCAGGGTTAGGCACTGAAGCTTTCTTT. Translation: CASRNPGLGTEAFF.

The chain links TRBV9 to TRBJ2-7; 7 nucleotides line up with TRBD1. CDR3 size: 14 residues. Germline lookup yields CDR1 SGDLS and CDR2 YYNGEE. With V trimmed by 2 bases and J by 3 bases, 5 bases remained unmatched. CDR3 DNA: TGTGCCAGCAGCGTTGGGACAGCGATCTACGAGCAGTACTTC. It is translated as CASSVGTAIYEQYF.

This clonotype was counted many times. V usage is TRBV15 and J usage is TRBJ2-7, with 7 bases identical to TRBD2. Germline V gene lookup returns CDR1 LNHNV and CDR2 YYDKDF (reference sequence). This CDR3 is 15 amino acids long. The V and J ends lost 3 bases and 5 bases, in that order; junction bases with no gene match: 10. The CDR3 here is CATSRNLGRGNEQYF. The CDR3 DNA reads TGTGCCACCAGCAGGAACCTAGGGAGGGGTAACGAGCAGTACTTC.

Ten or more counts support this clonotype. This rearrangement joins TRBV15 to TRBJ1-2; D not certain. The V end was cut by 6 bases, the J end by 6 bases, with 20 bases between. CDR1 is LNHNV, CDR2 YYDKDF, per germline (reference sequence). This CDR3 has 15 residues. The CDR3 nucleotides are TGTGCCACCAGTCGCGGGGTGGCCCCGGAGGATGGCTACACCTTC. Its translation is CATSRGVAPEDGYTF.

The chain joins TRBV19 to TRBJ1-2, with D unresolved. This CDR3 is built from 12 residues. The V end lost 5 bases, the J end lost 4 bases, and 8 bases lay between the germline ends. The V gene's germline CDR1 is LNHDA and CDR2 SQIVND (reference sequence). The CDR3 loop reads CASSDGAYGYTF. The CDR3 nucleotides read TGTGCCAGTAGTGACGGCGCCTATGGCTACACCTTC. The whole variable domain, filled in from reference TRBV19 and TRBJ1-2, reads DGGITQSPKYLFRKEGQNVTLSCEQNLNHDAMYWYRQDPGQGLRLIYYSQIVNDFQKGDIAEGYSVSREKKESFPLTVTSAQKNPTAFYLCASSDGAYGYTFGSGTRLTVV.

This clonotype appeared many times. The gene calls are TRBV15 and TRBJ2-6; tentatively, D is TRBD2 (6 bases). This CDR3 contains 17 residues. Germline V gives CDR1 LNHNV, CDR2 YYDKDF (reference sequence). The germline V and J ends were trimmed by 0 bases and 0 bases, with 9 bases remaining between them. The CDR3 protein is CATSRDGGSSGANVLTF. The CDR3 coding sequence is TGTGCCACCAGCAGAGATGGGGGGTCCTCTGGGGCCAACGTCCTGACTTTC.

V and J are TRBV6-2 or TRBV6-3 and TRBJ1-2; no definite D call. This CDR3 is 12 amino acids long. Looked up from germline, CDR1 is MNHEY and CDR2 is SVGEGT. Trimming stripped 5 bases from V and 10 bases from J, with 14 bases between. The CDR3 here is CASSLTGYNYTF. CDR3 coding DNA: TGTGCCAGCAGTCTGACGGGGTATAACTACACCTTC.

In its sample, this clonotype was seen a few times. V and J are TRBV6-1 and TRBJ1-2; 10 nucleotides agree with TRBD1. Germline CDR1 is MNHNS and CDR2 is SASEGT. The trim removed 2 bases at V and 0 bases at J, leaving 3 bases unmatched. The length of the CDR3 is 16 residues. As DNA, the CDR3 is TGTGCCAGCAGTGAACTGGGACAGGGGACTAACTATGGCTACACCTTC. Protein: CASSELGQGTNYGYTF.

CDR3 sequence reads: CASSGGTVEAFF. DNA of the CDR3: TGTGCCAGCAGTGGGGGAACGGTTGAAGCTTTCTTT. The chain recombines TRBV6-1 with TRBJ1-1; D unresolved. The CDR3 is 12 amino acids. From germline, CDR1 is MNHNS and CDR2 SASEGT. V was cut by 4 bases and J by 7 bases, with 10 bases left in between.

This clonotype was seen repeatedly, ten times or more. The chain joins TRBV6-1 to TRBJ1-5; D is unresolved. Germline CDR1 MNHNS, CDR2 SASEGT. The CDR3 totals 12 residues. Between the trimmed V and J ends, which lost 10 bases and 5 bases, there was a span of 12 bases. The chain's CDR3 is CATRRSDQPQHF. The CDR3 coding sequence is TGTGCCACCCGACGGTCCGATCAGCCCCAGCATTTT.

This chain links TRBV6-1 with TRBJ2-5; either TRBD1 or TRBD2 may supply D (5 bases each). The CDR3 loop spans 13 amino acids. The V end was cut by 7 bases, the J end by 0 bases, with 9 bases between. CDR1 and CDR2 (germline): MNHNS, SASEGT. CDR3 loop: CASKRGDQETQYF. The DNA of the CDR3 is TGTGCCAGCAAGCGAGGGGACCAAGAGACCCAGTACTTC.

The V call is TRBV12-3 or TRBV12-4, the J call TRBJ2-1, with 7 bases fitting TRBD1. Losses at the gene ends were 5 bases for V and 5 bases for J; bases not matched to a gene: 6. The length of the CDR3 is 14 residues. The CDR3 here is CASSPGQKDNEQFF. DNA of the CDR3: TGTGCCAGCAGTCCGGGACAGAAGGACAATGAGCAGTTCTTC.

V usage is TRBV27 and J usage is TRBJ2-7, with 7 nucleotides matching TRBD1. Trimming at V came to 8 bases and at J to 3 bases, leaving 10 bases not matched to a gene. The germline CDR1 and CDR2 sequences are MNHEY and SMNVEV (reference sequence). The CDR3 runs to 14 residues. The DNA for the CDR3 is TGTGCCAGCGGCGAGGGGGCAGGGGGCTACGAGCAGTACTTC. Protein sequence: CASGEGAGGYEQYF.

To note about this clonotype: At one boundary the junction diverges from the germline segment, which might be a read error. The chain links TRBV4-1 to TRBJ1-5; D not resolved. The CDR3 runs to 16 residues. Per germline, CDR1 MGHRA and CDR2 YSYEKL. The CDR3: CASGQEEGPGYQPQHF. In DNA, the CDR3 is TGCGCCAGCGGCCAAGAGGAGGGCCCGGGCTACCAGCCCCAGCATTTT.

J is TRBJ2-1 and V is TRBV4-2; 16 positions agree with TRBD2. The CDR3 consists of 16 residues. Unmatched junction bases numbered 5, after V lost 6 bases and J lost 6 bases. Germline values: CDR1 LGHNA, CDR2 YNFKEQ. The CDR3 protein is CASRPGLAGGLNEQFF. As DNA, the CDR3 is TGTGCCAGCAGACCGGGACTAGCGGGAGGGCTCAATGAGCAGTTCTTC.

The table lists this clonotype with a few counts. At one of its ends the junction is not consistent with the germline gene, which may arise from a read error. The gene calls are TRBV12-3 or TRBV12-4 and TRBJ2-1; 8 bases line up with TRBD2. The CDR3 is 15 residues long. For the CDR3, the DNA is TGTGCCAGCAGACCGGGACTAGGCTCCCACAATGAGCAGTTCTTC. Encoded protein: CASRPGLGSHNEQFF.